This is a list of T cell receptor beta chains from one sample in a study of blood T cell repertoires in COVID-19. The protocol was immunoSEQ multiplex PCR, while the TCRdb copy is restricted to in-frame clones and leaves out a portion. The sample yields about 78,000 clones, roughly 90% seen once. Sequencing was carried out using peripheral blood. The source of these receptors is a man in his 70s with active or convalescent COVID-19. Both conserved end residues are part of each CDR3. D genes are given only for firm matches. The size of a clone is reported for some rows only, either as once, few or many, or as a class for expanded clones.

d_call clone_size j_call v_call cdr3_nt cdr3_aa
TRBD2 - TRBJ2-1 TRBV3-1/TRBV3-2 TGTGCCAGCAGCTCGAGCCGAGCCGGGAGGTTTTACAATGAGCAGTTCTTC CASSSSRAGRFYNEQFF
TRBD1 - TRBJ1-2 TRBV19 TGTGCCAGTAGAGGTGACAGGGGTTATGGCTACACCTTC CASRGDRGYGYTF
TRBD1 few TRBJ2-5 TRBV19 TGTGCCAGTAGTATTCTACAGGGGGGCCAAGAGACCCAGTACTTC CASSILQGGQETQYF
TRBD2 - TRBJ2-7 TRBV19 TGTGCCAGTAAGAGCGGGAGGTCCTACGAGCAGTACTTC CASKSGRSYEQYF
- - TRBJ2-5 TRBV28 TGTGCCAGCAGTTTAGAGGTTAGAATGGAGACCCAGTACTTC CASSLEVRMETQYF
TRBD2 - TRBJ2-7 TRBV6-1 TGTGCCAGCAGTGAAGCCGGGGGGGGGCTTTACTCCTACGAGCAGTACTTC CASSEAGGGLYSYEQYF
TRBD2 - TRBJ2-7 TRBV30 TGTGCCTGGACCAGCGGGACCTACGAGCAGTACTTC CAWTSGTYEQYF
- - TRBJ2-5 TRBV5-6 TGTGCCAGCAGCCAGGGGTATGGGTCGACAGTGTACCAAGAGACCCAGTACTTC CASSQGYGSTVYQETQYF
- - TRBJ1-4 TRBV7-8 TGTGCCAGCAGCTTCGGACGGGGTAATGAAAAACTGTTTTTT CASSFGRGNEKLFF
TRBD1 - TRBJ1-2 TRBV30 TGTGCCTCCTCAGGGGGCAGCGGCTACACCTTC CASSGGSGYTF
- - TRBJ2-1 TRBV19 TGTGCCAGTAGTAAGGGGGGGGGACCCTACAATGAGCAGTTCTTC CASSKGGGPYNEQFF
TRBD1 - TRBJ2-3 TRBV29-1 TGCAGCGTTGGGGACAGGGTTTGGGATACGCAGTATTTT CSVGDRVWDTQYF
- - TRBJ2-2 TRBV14 TGTGCCAGCAGCCAGTGGGAGACCGGGGAGCTGTTTTTT CASSQWETGELFF
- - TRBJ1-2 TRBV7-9 TGTGCCAGCAGCTTAGTACAGGGTGGCTACACCTTC CASSLVQGGYTF
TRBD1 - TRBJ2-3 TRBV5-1 TGCGCCAGCAGCTGGGACAGGGGGAGGGGCACAGATACGCAGTATTTT CASSWDRGRGTDTQYF
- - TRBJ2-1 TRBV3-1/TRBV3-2 TGTGCCAGCAGCCAAGTTGCCTCAGACGGCGGTGAGCAGTTCTTC CASSQVASDGGEQFF
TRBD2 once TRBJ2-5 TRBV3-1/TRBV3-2 TGTGCCAGCAGCCATCAACTAGCGGTTGAGACCCAGTACTTC CASSHQLAVETQYF
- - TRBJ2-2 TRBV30 TGTGCCTGGAAGCGGATGAAGAACACCGGGGAGCTGTTTTTT CAWKRMKNTGELFF